One T cell receptor beta chain is described in this entry. Its antigen remains unknown. These data originate in a study of shared clonotypes between healthy human individuals. Findings and limits, study-wide: The naive CD4 repertoires of a few donors were compared, and around 5% of clonotypes were shared. Generally, naive subsets came out with larger estimated richness than memory subsets.

The table came from immunoSEQ multiplex PCR; TCRdb's copy has only in-frame clones and leaves some out. The sample lists a few hundred thousand clones, less than 85% occurring once. CDR3 length: 13 amino acids. The V and J ends lost 9 bases and 6 bases, in that order; junction bases with no gene match: 8. Germline CDR1 reads SNHLY; CDR2 reads FYNNEI. This rearrangement joins TRBV2 to TRBJ2-3; 8 bases agree with TRBD2. Source material: memory CD4+ T cells sorted from blood. The subset denotes: CD45RA-negative fraction. The sequence was collected from a man in his thirties or forties in good health. The CDR3: CARGAGAKDTQYF. CDR3 in DNA: TGTGCCAGGGGAGCGGGAGCGAAGGATACGCAGTATTTT.